This TCR beta chain originates from a study of regulatory T cells in long-lasting Graves disease. Study conclusions and caveats: Graves' patients with persistent disease showed TCR diversity lower than patients newly diagnosed.

This clonotype was observed many times. The antigen is not known. Time point reported: newly diagnosed GD, antithyroid drugs for less than 3 months. PBMCs were the source of the RNA used for TCR sequencing. To make TCR beta libraries, researchers used iRepertoire HTBI primers and Arm-PCR of CDR3 regions. TCRdb re-analysed the multiplex PCR reads in MiXCR, keeping a single row per CDR3 protein. The data contain approximately 360,000 distinct CDR3 sequences, roughly 12% of them seen just once; the ten biggest clones take up approximately 17%. J gave up 3 bases and V 10 bases, and 8 bases lay outside the gene matches. The CDR3 totals 14 residues. The germline gives CDR1 SNHLY, CDR2 FYNNEI. The same data also went into a second study, on T cells in Graves' hyperthyroidism and ophthalmopathy. In that study: A set of HTBI primers served as the primers for a first-round RT-PCR of the TCR CDR3.

This specimen consisted of peripheral blood mononuclear cells (PBMCs), obtained at new diagnosis, from a patient treated with antithyroid drugs. The source is a woman younger than 30 with Graves disease. This chain uses TRBV2 with TRBJ2-1; 8 nucleotides agree with TRBD1. Written as DNA, the CDR3 is TGTGCCACCAGAGACAGGGGCATCTACAATGAGCAGTTCTTC. Its protein is CATRDRGIYNEQFF.